Presented here are 4 T cell receptor beta chains from one specimen sequenced in a study of PD-L1 blockade in urothelial cancer. TCRdb's table, derived via immunoSEQ multiplex PCR, lists solely in-frame clones and lacks some. The sample holds tens of thousands of clones, roughly 81% seen once. As for time point: pretreatment peripheral blood. The sample consisted of PBMCs, taken around atezolizumab (anti-PD-L1) treatment. These receptors all stem from a man aged 70 or older with urothelial cancer.

The V and J genes are TRBV18 and TRBJ2-7; tentatively, D is TRBD2 (6 bases). V was clipped by 2 bases and J by 4 bases, with 12 bases between them. CDR3 length equals 14 residues. Looked up from germline, CDR1 is KGHSH and CDR2 is LQKENI. The chain's CDR3 is CASSPSGTSYEQYF. The CDR3 coding sequence is TGTGCCAGCTCACCATCGGGGACTTCTTACGAGCAGTACTTC.

This chain links TRBV28 with TRBJ2-2; the D is unclear. The V end was cut by 11 bases, the J end by 4 bases, with 14 bases between. The length of the CDR3 is 13 residues. Per the germline V gene, CDR1 is MDHEN and CDR2 is SYDVKM. The CDR3 loop reads CAALKRSTGELFF. CDR3 coding DNA: TGTGCCGCCCTGAAGCGAAGCACCGGGGAGCTGTTTTTT.

The chain employs TRBV4-2 and TRBJ1-2; 8 positions match TRBD1. Trimming at V came to 1 base and at J to 13 bases, leaving 20 bases not matched to a gene. Germline CDR1 LGHNA, CDR2 YNFKEQ. This CDR3 is built from 17 residues. The CDR3 DNA reads as TGTGCCAGCAGCCAAGGAGCCTGGGGACAGGCCCTCGACAAGCGCACCTTC. It is translated as CASSQGAWGQALDKRTF.

This clone was observed a handful of times. The chain combines TRBV9 with TRBJ1-1; TRBD1 matches 9 bases. J lost 7 bases, V lost 7 bases, and 11 bases had no gene match. The germline gives CDR1 SGDLS, CDR2 YYNGEE. The CDR3 is 14 residues long. CDR3 sequence reads: CASDLTDRGCEAFF. The DNA of the CDR3 is TGTGCCAGCGATTTAACCGACAGGGGGTGTGAAGCTTTCTTT.